These T cell receptor beta chains were read from a single sample in a study of T cells after yellow fever vaccination. TCRdb reanalysed the 5' RACE reads using MiXCR and keeps one entry per CDR3 protein. The sample includes about 310,000 distinct CDR3 sequences, around 4% seen only once; the top ten take about a quarter. Sequencing used PBMCs, obtained on the day of the yellow fever booster vaccination. The receptors stem from a man aged 18 to 30 who received the YFV17D yellow fever vaccine. Both conserved end residues are part of each CDR3. A D gene is named only where the DNA matches it firmly. Only part of the rows carry a size: once, few, many, or a class if the clone is expanded.

v_gene	d_gene	abundance	j_gene	CDR3nt	CDR3aa
TRBV6-5	TRBD1	NA	TRBJ1-1	TGTGCCAGCAGTTACTGGCGACAGGGTGGGACTGAAGCTTTCTTT	CASSYWRQGGTEAFF
TRBV7-3	TRBD1	few	TRBJ1-6	TGTGCCAGCAGCTTGGACAGGGCGGGAAATTCACCCCTCCACTTT	CASSLDRAGNSPLHF
TRBV28	NA	many	TRBJ2-3	TGTGCCAGCAGTTTGAGTCGATCTCTGATAACAGATACGCAGTATTTT	CASSLSRSLITDTQYF
TRBV5-1	NA	few	TRBJ1-2	TGCGCCAGCAGTGGGACACAGGATGGCTACACCTTC	CASSGTQDGYTF
TRBV6-2/TRBV6-3	NA	many	TRBJ1-1	TGTGCCAGCAGCCCCTATCCTATTGAAGCTTTCTTT	CASSPYPIEAFF
TRBV11-1	TRBD1	few	TRBJ2-5	TGTGCCAGCAGCAAGCAGGGGGCAACCGGGGCCCAGTACTTC	CASSKQGATGAQYF
TRBV10-3	NA	many	TRBJ2-1	TGTGCCATCAAAGGGCAGGACTCCTACAATGAGCAGTTCTTC	CAIKGQDSYNEQFF
TRBV15	TRBD1	many	TRBJ1-2	TGTGCCACCAGCAGAGATGGGACACTCCGACAGGGTGGCTACACCTTC	CATSRDGTLRQGGYTF
TRBV6-4	TRBD2	many	TRBJ2-1	TGTGCCAGCAGAGAGTACGGGGGGGCGTATGAGCAGTTCTTC	CASREYGGAYEQFF
TRBV7-9	TRBD2	few	TRBJ2-3	TGTGCCAGCAATCTAGCGGGGGGAAACACAGATACGCAGTATTTT	CASNLAGGNTDTQYF
TRBV7-9	NA	many	TRBJ2-4	TGTGCCAGCAGCTACGGGACACTAGCCAAAAACATTCAGTACTTC	CASSYGTLAKNIQYF
TRBV6-6	NA	few	TRBJ1-3	TGTGCCAGCAGCGGGACTCCTGGGAACACCATATATTTT	CASSGTPGNTIYF
TRBV20-1	NA	many	TRBJ2-5	TGCAGTGCGAGGGAAACGTACCAAGAGACCCAGTACTTC	CSARETYQETQYF
TRBV12-3/TRBV12-4	NA	many	TRBJ1-2	TGTGCCAGCACCGACGACAGCCACTATGGCTACACCTTC	CASTDDSHYGYTF
TRBV3-1	NA	many	TRBJ1-1	TGTGCCAGCAGCCAAGATTTCCGGGACACTGAAGCTTTCTTT	CASSQDFRDTEAFF
TRBV5-4	TRBD1	few	TRBJ2-5	TGTGCCAGCAGCTTGGCCCCGCGACAGGGCCAAGAGACCCAGTACTTC	CASSLAPRQGQETQYF
TRBV6-5	TRBD1	few	TRBJ1-6	TGTGCCAGCAGCTGGACAGGGGGGGAATCACCCCTCCACTTT	CASSWTGGESPLHF
TRBV4-1	NA	many	TRBJ2-1	TGCGCCAGCAGCCGCAATGAGCGGCAGTTCTTC	CASSRNERQFF
TRBV5-1	NA	many	TRBJ2-5	TGCGCCAGCAGCTTGAGTGGAGGGGGTGGATATGAGACCCAGTACTTC	CASSLSGGGGYETQYF
TRBV20-1	NA	few	TRBJ2-5	TGCAGTGCTAGAAAGGTTACTAATATTTTTGGGACCCAGTACTTC	CSARKVTNIFGTQYF
TRBV19	NA	few	TRBJ2-7	TGTGCCAGTAGTATCTCCCCCCTGAGGGACGACTCCTACGAGCAGTACTTC	CASSISPLRDDSYEQYF
TRBV6-6	TRBD2	many	TRBJ2-7	TGTGCCAGCAGTCCGGGACGGGGGGGCCTAGACGAGCAGTACTTC	CASSPGRGGLDEQYF